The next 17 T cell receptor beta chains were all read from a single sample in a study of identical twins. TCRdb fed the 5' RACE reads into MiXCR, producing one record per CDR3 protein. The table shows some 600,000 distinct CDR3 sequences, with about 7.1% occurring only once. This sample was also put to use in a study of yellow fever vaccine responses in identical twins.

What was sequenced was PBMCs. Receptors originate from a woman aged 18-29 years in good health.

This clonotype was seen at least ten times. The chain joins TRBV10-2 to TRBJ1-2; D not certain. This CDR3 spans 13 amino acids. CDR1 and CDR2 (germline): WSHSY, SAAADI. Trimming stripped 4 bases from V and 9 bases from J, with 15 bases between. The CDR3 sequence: CASSGNSMTSYTF. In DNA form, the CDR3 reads TGCGCCAGCAGTGGCAACAGTATGACGAGCTACACCTTC.

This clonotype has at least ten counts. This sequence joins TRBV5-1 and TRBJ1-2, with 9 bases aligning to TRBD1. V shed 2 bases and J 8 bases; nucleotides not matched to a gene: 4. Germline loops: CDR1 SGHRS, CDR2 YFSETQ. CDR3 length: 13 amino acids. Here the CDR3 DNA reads TGCGCCAGCAGCTTTGGGACAGGGAGAGGCTACACCTTC. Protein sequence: CASSFGTGRGYTF.

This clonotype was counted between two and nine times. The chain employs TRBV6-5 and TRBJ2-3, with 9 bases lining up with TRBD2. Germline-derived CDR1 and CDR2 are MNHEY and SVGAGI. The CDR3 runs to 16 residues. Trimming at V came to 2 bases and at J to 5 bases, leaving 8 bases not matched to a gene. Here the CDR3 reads CASSYTGLALQDTQYF. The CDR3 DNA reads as TGTGCCAGCAGTTACACGGGACTAGCCCTGCAAGATACGCAGTATTTT.

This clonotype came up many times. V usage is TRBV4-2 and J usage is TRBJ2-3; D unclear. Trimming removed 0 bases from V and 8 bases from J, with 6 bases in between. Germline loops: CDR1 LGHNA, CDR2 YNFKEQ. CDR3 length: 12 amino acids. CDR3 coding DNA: TGTGCCAGCAGCCAAGATGAATTTACGCAGTATTTT. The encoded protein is CASSQDEFTQYF.

The CDR3 DNA reads as TGCAGCGCCCCCGGACAGCCCTACACTGAAGCTTTCTTT. Amino acid sequence: CSAPGQPYTEAFF. The chain uses TRBV29-1 and TRBJ1-1, with TRBD1 as a possible D gene (6 bases). This CDR3 is built from 13 residues. V was pared by 7 bases and J by 3 bases, with 15 bases between. Per the germline V gene, CDR1 is SQVTM and CDR2 is ANQGSEA.

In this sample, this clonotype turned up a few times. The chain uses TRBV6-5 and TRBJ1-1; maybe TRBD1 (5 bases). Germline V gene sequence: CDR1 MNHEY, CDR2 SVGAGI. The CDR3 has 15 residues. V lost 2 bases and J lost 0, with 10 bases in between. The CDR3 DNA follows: TGTGCCAGCAGTTACGGTCAGGGACTGAACACTGAAGCTTTCTTT. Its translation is CASSYGQGLNTEAFF.

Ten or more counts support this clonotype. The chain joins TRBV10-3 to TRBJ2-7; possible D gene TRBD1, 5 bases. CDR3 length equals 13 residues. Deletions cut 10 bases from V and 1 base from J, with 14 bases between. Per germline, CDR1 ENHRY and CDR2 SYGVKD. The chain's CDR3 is CATTGFDSYEQYF. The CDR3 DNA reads TGTGCCACCACAGGATTTGATTCCTACGAGCAGTACTTC.

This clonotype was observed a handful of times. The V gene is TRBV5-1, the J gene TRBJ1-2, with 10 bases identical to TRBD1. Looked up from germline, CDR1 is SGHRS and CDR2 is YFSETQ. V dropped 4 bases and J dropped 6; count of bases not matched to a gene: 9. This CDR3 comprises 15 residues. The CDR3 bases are TGCGCCAGCAGCGCCGTGGGACAGGGGAAAGATGGCTACACCTTC. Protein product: CASSAVGQGKDGYTF. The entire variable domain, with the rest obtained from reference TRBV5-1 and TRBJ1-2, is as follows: KAGVTQTPRYLIKTRGQQVTLSCSPISGHRSVSWYQQTPGQGLQFLFEYFSETQRNKGNFPGRFSGRQFSNSRSEMNVSTLELGDSALYLCASSAVGQGKDGYTFGSGTRLTVV.

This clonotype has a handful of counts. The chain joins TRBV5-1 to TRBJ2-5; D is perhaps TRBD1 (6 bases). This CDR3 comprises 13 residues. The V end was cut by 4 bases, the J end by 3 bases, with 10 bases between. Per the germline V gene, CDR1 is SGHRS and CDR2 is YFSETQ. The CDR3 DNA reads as TGCGCCAGCAGCACAGGGTTGGAAGAGACCCAGTACTTC. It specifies CASSTGLEETQYF.

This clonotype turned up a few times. CDR3 sequence reads: CASSPQVETASYEQYF. In nucleotides, the CDR3 is TGTGCCAGCAGCCCACAGGTAGAGACAGCGTCCTACGAGCAGTACTTC. V is TRBV9 and J is TRBJ2-7; TRBD1 is a possible D gene (5 bases). The CDR3 totals 16 residues. From germline, CDR1 is SGDLS and CDR2 YYNGEE. V lost 4 bases, J lost 1 base, and 18 bases lay in between.

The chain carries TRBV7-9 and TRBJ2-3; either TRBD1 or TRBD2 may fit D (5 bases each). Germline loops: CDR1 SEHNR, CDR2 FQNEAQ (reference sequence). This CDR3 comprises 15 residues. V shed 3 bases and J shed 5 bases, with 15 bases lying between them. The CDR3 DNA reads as TGTGCCAGCAGCTTCAGGGATACGAGGGTAGATACGCAGTATTTT. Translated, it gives CASSFRDTRVDTQYF.

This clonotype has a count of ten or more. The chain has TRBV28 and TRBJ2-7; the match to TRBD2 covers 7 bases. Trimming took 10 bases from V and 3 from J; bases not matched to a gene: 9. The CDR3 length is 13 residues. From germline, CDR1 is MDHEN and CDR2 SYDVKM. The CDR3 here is CATTRGGVYEQYF. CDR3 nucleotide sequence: TGTGCCACTACGCGTGGGGGGGTCTACGAGCAGTACTTC.

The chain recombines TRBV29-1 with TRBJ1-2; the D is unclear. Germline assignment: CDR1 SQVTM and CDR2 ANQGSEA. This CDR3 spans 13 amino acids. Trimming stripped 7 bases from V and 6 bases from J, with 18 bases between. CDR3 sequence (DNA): TGCAGCGCCCCCGACACCAAGAGAGATGGCTACACCTTC. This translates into CSAPDTKRDGYTF.

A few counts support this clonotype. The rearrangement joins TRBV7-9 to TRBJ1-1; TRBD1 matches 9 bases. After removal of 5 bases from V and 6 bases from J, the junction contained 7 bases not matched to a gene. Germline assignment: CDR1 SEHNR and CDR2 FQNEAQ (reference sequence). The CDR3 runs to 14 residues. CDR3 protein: CASSHDRGSAEAFF. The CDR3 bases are TGTGCCAGCAGCCACGACAGGGGGTCCGCTGAAGCTTTCTTT.

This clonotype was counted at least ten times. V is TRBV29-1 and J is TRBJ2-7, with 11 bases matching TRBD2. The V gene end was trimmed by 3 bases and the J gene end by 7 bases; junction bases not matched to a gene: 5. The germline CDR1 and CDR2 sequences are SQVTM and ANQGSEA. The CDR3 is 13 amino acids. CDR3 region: CSVETSGMGEQYF. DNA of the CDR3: TGCAGCGTTGAGACTAGCGGGATGGGGGAGCAGTACTTC.

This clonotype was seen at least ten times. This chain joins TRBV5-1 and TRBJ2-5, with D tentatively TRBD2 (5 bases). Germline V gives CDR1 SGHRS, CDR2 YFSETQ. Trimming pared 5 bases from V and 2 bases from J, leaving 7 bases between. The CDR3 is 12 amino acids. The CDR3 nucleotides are TGCGCCAGCAGTGAGGGACAAGAGACCCAGTACTTC. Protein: CASSEGQETQYF.

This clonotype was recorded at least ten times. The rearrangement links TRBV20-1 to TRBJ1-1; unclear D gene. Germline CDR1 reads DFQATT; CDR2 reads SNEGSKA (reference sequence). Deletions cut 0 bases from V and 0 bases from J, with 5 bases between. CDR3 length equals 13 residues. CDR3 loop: CSARDPVNTEAFF. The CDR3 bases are TGCAGTGCTAGAGATCCAGTGAACACTGAAGCTTTCTTT.